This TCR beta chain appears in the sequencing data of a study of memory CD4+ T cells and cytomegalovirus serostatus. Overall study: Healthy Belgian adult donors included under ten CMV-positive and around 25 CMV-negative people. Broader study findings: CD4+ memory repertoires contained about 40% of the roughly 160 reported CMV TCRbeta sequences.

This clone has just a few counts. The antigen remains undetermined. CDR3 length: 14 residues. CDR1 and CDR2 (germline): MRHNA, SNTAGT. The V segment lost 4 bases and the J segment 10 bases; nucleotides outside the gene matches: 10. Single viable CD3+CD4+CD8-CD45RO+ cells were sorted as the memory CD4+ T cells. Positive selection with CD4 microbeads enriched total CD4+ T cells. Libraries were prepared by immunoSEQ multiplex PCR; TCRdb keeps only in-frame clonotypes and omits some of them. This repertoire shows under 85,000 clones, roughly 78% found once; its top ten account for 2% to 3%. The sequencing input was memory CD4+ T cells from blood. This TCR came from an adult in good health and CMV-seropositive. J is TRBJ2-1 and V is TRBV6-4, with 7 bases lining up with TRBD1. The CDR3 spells CASSVAGTVKEQFF. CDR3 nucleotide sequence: TGTGCCAGCAGTGTAGCAGGGACAGTAAAAGAGCAGTTCTTC.